A single sample is the source of the 6 T cell receptor beta chains below, sequenced in a study of blood T cells in healthy people across ages. Next came a second PCR, run for about 6 to 12 cycles, which used a sample-barcoded 5' primer along with a J-beta primer mix. TCRdb reprocessed the 5' RACE reads with MiXCR, giving one entry per CDR3 protein. The table shows around 1,700,000 distinct CDR3 sequences, with 28% occurring only once. The specimen was blood. The receptor source for this set is a woman aged 30 to 39 in good health.

This clonotype appeared many times. The CDR3 loop is CASSLVRMLAVSYEQYF. As DNA, the CDR3 is TGTGCCAGCAGCTTAGTGAGAATGCTAGCGGTCTCCTACGAGCAGTACTTC. V and J are TRBV7-2 and TRBJ2-7; the match to TRBD2 covers 7 bases. The length of the CDR3 is 17 residues. After removal of 1 base from V and 0 bases from J, the junction contained 9 bases not matched to a gene. CDR1 and CDR2 (germline): SGHTA, FQGNSA.

This clonotype was recorded a few times. V is TRBV2 and J is TRBJ2-7, with D possibly called TRBD1 or TRBD2 (5 bases each). Looked up from germline, CDR1 is SNHLY and CDR2 is FYNNEI. The CDR3 consists of 13 residues. The V end was cut by 5 bases, the J end by 5 bases, with 13 bases between. CDR3 sequence reads: CASSKRGADEQYF. The CDR3 DNA reads as TGTGCCAGCAGTAAGCGAGGGGCCGACGAGCAGTACTTC.

This chain joins TRBV25-1 and TRBJ2-1; D tentatively reads TRBD1 or TRBD2 (5 bases each). The germline V gene encodes CDR1 MGHDK and CDR2 SYGVNS. The CDR3 has 16 amino acids. V lost 5 bases and J 0 bases, leaving 14 bases between the germline ends. The CDR3 DNA follows: TGTGCCAGCAGTAAGCTTAAGGGGAGCTCCTACAATGAGCAGTTCTTC. Residues: CASSKLKGSSYNEQFF.

The rearrangement links TRBV4-3 to TRBJ2-7, with 9 bases identical to TRBD2. V was clipped by 0 bases and J by 2 bases; unmatched bases: 5. CDR1 LGHNA and CDR2 YSLEER come from the germline V gene. This CDR3 has 16 amino acids. The CDR3 here is CASSQDRVAGAYEQYF. In nucleotides, the CDR3 is TGCGCCAGCAGCCAAGATCGGGTAGCGGGGGCCTACGAGCAGTACTTC.

Notes on this clonotype: Its ends do not fully match the called genes, so a read error is possible. The chain has TRBV9 and TRBJ2-7, with no clear D. This CDR3 comprises 15 residues. Germline V gene sequence: CDR1 SGDLS, CDR2 YYNGEE. The CDR3 reads CANSVGPTPRVEQYF. The DNA of the CDR3 is TGTGCCAACAGCGTAGGGCCGACCCCTCGGGTCGAGCAGTACTTC.

With regard to this clonotype: A much larger clone lies a single base off, so this may be a read error. The chain uses TRBV12-3 or TRBV12-4 and TRBJ2-4, with TRBD2 identical over 7 bases. The ends lost 6 bases at V and 13 bases at J; junction bases unmatched: 18. The CDR3 is made up of 15 amino acids. The CDR3 nucleotides are TGTGCCAGCAGGTCCGGGACTATACTCTACAATGAGCAGTACTTC. Residues: CASRSGTILYNEQYF.